These T cell receptor beta chains were read from a single sample in a study of T cell repertoires in cytomegalovirus infection. In TCRdb, the reads were re-called with MiXCR into one record per CDR3 protein. Of 200,000 to 300,000 distinct CDR3 sequences in the sample, 6% to 8% were seen once. The sample taken for sequencing was PBMCs. The receptor set was obtained from a human donor in good health (CMV status not recorded). Some clones in this sample may be carry-over from other donors' samples. CDR3s include the opening cysteine and the closing phenylalanine or tryptophan. A D gene is named only where the DNA matches it firmly. Clone size appears in some rows only: once, few, many, or a class for an expanded clone.

V gene: TRBV15; D gene: .; J gene: TRBJ1-5; clone size: many; CDR3 DNA: TGTGCCACCAGCAGAGATCAAATTCCCGGGGGGCCTCGCAATCAGCCCCAGCATTTT; CDR3 protein: CATSRDQIPGGPRNQPQHF
V gene: TRBV11-3; D gene: .; J gene: TRBJ2-2; clone size: many; CDR3 DNA: TGTGCCAGCAGCCCGAGGGCGAACACCGGGGAGCTGTTTTTT; CDR3 protein: CASSPRANTGELFF
V gene: TRBV20-1; D gene: .; J gene: TRBJ2-3; clone size: many; CDR3 DNA: TGCAGTGCTAGTAGCGGCCGTAGTAGCACAGATACGCAGTATTTT; CDR3 protein: CSASSGRSSTDTQYF
V gene: TRBV20-1; D gene: TRBD1; J gene: TRBJ2-7; clone size: few; CDR3 DNA: TGCAGTGCTAAGACAGGGGAGTCCCTCGAGCAGTACTTC; CDR3 protein: CSAKTGESLEQYF
V gene: TRBV2; D gene: TRBD1; J gene: TRBJ2-5; clone size: many; CDR3 DNA: TGTGCCAGCAGCGACCGGACAGGGCGGGAGACCCAGTACTTC; CDR3 protein: CASSDRTGRETQYF
V gene: TRBV6-2/TRBV6-3; D gene: TRBD2; J gene: TRBJ2-7; clone size: .; CDR3 DNA: TGTGCCAGCCTACGGGGGGGCTCCTACGAGCAGTACTTC; CDR3 protein: CASLRGGSYEQYF
V gene: TRBV20-1; D gene: .; J gene: TRBJ1-5; clone size: many; CDR3 DNA: TGCAGTGCTACGCCCAGCGATTATAGCAATCAGCCCCAGCATTTT; CDR3 protein: CSATPSDYSNQPQHF
V gene: TRBV5-5; D gene: .; J gene: TRBJ2-7; clone size: .; CDR3 DNA: TGTGCCAGCAGCTTGGTCAGATCAACCTACGAGCAGTACTTC; CDR3 protein: CASSLVRSTYEQYF
V gene: TRBV30; D gene: .; J gene: TRBJ2-5; clone size: many; CDR3 DNA: TGTGCCTGGAGTGGAGTCCCGAGGCGCCAAGAGACCCAGTACTTC; CDR3 protein: CAWSGVPRRQETQYF
V gene: TRBV29-1; D gene: .; J gene: TRBJ1-1; clone size: .; CDR3 DNA: TGCAGCGTGAAGGGGCTGAACACTGAAGCTTTCTTT; CDR3 protein: CSVKGLNTEAFF
V gene: TRBV12-3/TRBV12-4; D gene: .; J gene: TRBJ2-2; clone size: many; CDR3 DNA: TGTGCCAGCAGGCCGGGGGTGGAGGTAACCGGGGAGCTGTTTTTT; CDR3 protein: CASRPGVEVTGELFF
V gene: TRBV29-1; D gene: TRBD2; J gene: TRBJ2-1; clone size: many; CDR3 DNA: TGCAGCGTGGGGAGGCCCGGGACTAGCCCCTACAATGAGCAGTTCTTC; CDR3 protein: CSVGRPGTSPYNEQFF
V gene: TRBV5-1; D gene: .; J gene: TRBJ1-1; clone size: many; CDR3 DNA: TGCGCCAGCAGCTTGGATAGGAGGGGGTGGCTGAACACTGAAGCTTTCTTT; CDR3 protein: CASSLDRRGWLNTEAFF
V gene: TRBV5-6; D gene: .; J gene: TRBJ1-5; clone size: .; CDR3 DNA: TGTGCCAGCAGCTTGTTCAGGGGAAATCAGCCCCAGCATTTT; CDR3 protein: CASSLFRGNQPQHF
V gene: TRBV6-1; D gene: .; J gene: TRBJ1-4; clone size: many; CDR3 DNA: TGTGCCAGCAGAGGGGCGTCGGCTAATGAAAAACTGTTTTTT; CDR3 protein: CASRGASANEKLFF
V gene: TRBV7-9; D gene: .; J gene: TRBJ1-1; clone size: many; CDR3 DNA: TGTGCGATTAAGGGGAGCACTGAAGCTTTCTTT; CDR3 protein: CAIKGSTEAFF
V gene: TRBV12-3/TRBV12-4; D gene: TRBD1; J gene: TRBJ2-1; clone size: many; CDR3 DNA: TGTGCCAGCAGTGCCGGGACAGTTTCCAATGAGCAGTTCTTC; CDR3 protein: CASSAGTVSNEQFF
V gene: TRBV4-3; D gene: .; J gene: TRBJ1-1; clone size: .; CDR3 DNA: TGCGCCAGCAGCCAAGAAGTGGGGATCATGAACACTGAAGCTTTCTTT; CDR3 protein: CASSQEVGIMNTEAFF
V gene: TRBV7-2; D gene: .; J gene: TRBJ2-7; clone size: many; CDR3 DNA: TGTGCCAGCAGCTTAGCCGGGACGCAGGGCTCCTACGAGCAGTACTTC; CDR3 protein: CASSLAGTQGSYEQYF
V gene: TRBV19; D gene: .; J gene: TRBJ2-7; clone size: .; CDR3 DNA: TGTGCCAGTAGTATAAACCCCCCGGGACACCTCTCCTACGAGCAGTACTTC; CDR3 protein: CASSINPPGHLSYEQYF
V gene: TRBV7-2; D gene: .; J gene: TRBJ2-5; clone size: many; CDR3 DNA: TGTGCCAGCAGCTTAGCGTTCTCCCTAGCTGCGGGGGAGACCCAGTACTTC; CDR3 protein: CASSLAFSLAAGETQYF
V gene: TRBV2; D gene: TRBD2; J gene: TRBJ2-3; clone size: few; CDR3 DNA: TGTGCCAGCAGCGGGGGGAGCGGGGGGAGCACAGATACGCAGTATTTT; CDR3 protein: CASSGGSGGSTDTQYF
V gene: TRBV6-2/TRBV6-3; D gene: .; J gene: TRBJ1-2; clone size: many; CDR3 DNA: TGTGCCAGCAGTTACTTGTCCGTGGATGGCTACACCTTC; CDR3 protein: CASSYLSVDGYTF
V gene: TRBV20-1; D gene: .; J gene: TRBJ2-1; clone size: many; CDR3 DNA: TGCAGTGCTACTAACAGCAATGAGCAGTTCTTC; CDR3 protein: CSATNSNEQFF
V gene: TRBV19; D gene: TRBD2; J gene: TRBJ2-1; clone size: many; CDR3 DNA: TGTGCCAGTAGTATAGGACTAGCGGGGGGTCTCTACAATGAGCAGTTCTTC; CDR3 protein: CASSIGLAGGLYNEQFF
V gene: TRBV10-3; D gene: .; J gene: TRBJ1-5; clone size: many; CDR3 DNA: TGTGCAAGCGTTCCAGACTTACGGCAGCCCCAGCATTTT; CDR3 protein: CASVPDLRQPQHF
V gene: TRBV19; D gene: .; J gene: TRBJ1-1; clone size: many; CDR3 DNA: TGTGCCAGTAGTATAGACGCTTGGCAGTCGAACACTGAAGCTTTCTTT; CDR3 protein: CASSIDAWQSNTEAFF
V gene: TRBV12-3/TRBV12-4; D gene: .; J gene: TRBJ1-1; clone size: many; CDR3 DNA: TGTGCCAGCACTCGGATGAACACTGAAGCTTTCTTT; CDR3 protein: CASTRMNTEAFF
V gene: TRBV2; D gene: .; J gene: TRBJ1-1; clone size: many; CDR3 DNA: TGTGCCAGCATCGACAAGAGATTGAACACTGAAGCTTTCTTT; CDR3 protein: CASIDKRLNTEAFF
V gene: TRBV7-2; D gene: TRBD1; J gene: TRBJ1-3; clone size: many; CDR3 DNA: TGTGCCAGCAGCTCACAGGGGGCTCACTCTGGAAACACCATATATTTT; CDR3 protein: CASSSQGAHSGNTIYF
V gene: TRBV29-1; D gene: .; J gene: TRBJ1-2; clone size: many; CDR3 DNA: TGCAGCGTAGTACGGGGGGACTATGGCTACACCTTC; CDR3 protein: CSVVRGDYGYTF